This TCR beta chain was captured in a study of T cells in Graves' hyperthyroidism and ophthalmopathy. Study overall: Peripheral blood draws took place at initial diagnosis, ahead of any treatment. Notes on the study in general: In validation, the model predicted ophthalmopathy. These predictions came a median about 6.5 months before onset. Ophthalmopathy was told apart from stable hyperthyroidism by a 13 V-J model.

Amplification of TCR beta CDR3 regions used RNA as the template. The TCR CDR3 was amplified in a first-round RT-PCR using the HTBI primer set. From the multiplex PCR reads, TCRdb called clonotypes with MiXCR, one entry per CDR3 protein. The sample has some 270,000 distinct CDR3 sequences; roughly 14% are singletons. The CDR3 runs 15 residues. Trimming took 1 base from V and 7 from J, leaving 13 bases between them. This clonotype was recorded many times. Its antigen is as yet unknown. This chain joins TRBV12-3 or TRBV12-4 and TRBJ1-4; the D gene is possibly TRBD1 (6 bases). The receptor comes from a woman aged 25 to 39 with Graves' hyperthyroidism that later progressed to Graves' ophthalmopathy. Sequences were obtained from blood. As DNA, the CDR3 is TGTGCCAGCAGTTTAGGGGGGGGCTGGCTTGAAAAACTGTTTTTT. Protein sequence: CASSLGGGWLEKLFF.